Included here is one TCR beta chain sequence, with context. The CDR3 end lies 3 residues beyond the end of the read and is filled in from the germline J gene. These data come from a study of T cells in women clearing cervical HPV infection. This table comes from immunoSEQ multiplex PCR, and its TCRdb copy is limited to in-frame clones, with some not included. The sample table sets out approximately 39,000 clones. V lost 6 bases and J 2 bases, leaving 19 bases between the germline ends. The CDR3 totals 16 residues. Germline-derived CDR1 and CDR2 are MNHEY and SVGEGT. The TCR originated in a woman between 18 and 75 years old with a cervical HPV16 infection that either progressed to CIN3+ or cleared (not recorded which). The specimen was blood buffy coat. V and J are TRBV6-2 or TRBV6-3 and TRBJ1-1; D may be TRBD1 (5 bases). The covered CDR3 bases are TGTGCCAGCAGGCTCCTTTCGTCGGGGGTAAACACTGAA. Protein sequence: CASRLLSSGVNTE. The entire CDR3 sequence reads CASRLLSSGVNTEAFF.